The clone carrying this T cell receptor beta chain appeared many times. TCRdb independently ran MiXCR on the 5' RACE reads; one entry per CDR3 protein. The sample holds tens of thousands of distinct CDR3 sequences; under 25% are singletons and the top ten take 1.5%. CDR1 is SGHVS, CDR2 FQNEAQ, per germline. The CDR3 contains 14 residues. Trimming cost V 5 bases and J 5 bases; bases outside gene matches: 7. This sample was included in a study of T-cell memory formation after mild COVID-19. The chain combines TRBV7-8 with TRBJ2-5, with 8 bases that match TRBD1. Sequencing was done on a sample of PBMCs or a T cell subset sorted from them (not recorded which). The receptor's source is an adult who had mild COVID-19 (a few samples of this study predate the infection). Cell type and time point are not known. CDR3 DNA sequence: TGTGCCAGCAGCCTCAGGGGGCTGTCGGAGACCCAGTACTTC. Translated, it gives CASSLRGLSETQYF.